The sequence of this T cell receptor (beta chain) was determined in a study of blood T cell repertoires in COVID-19. Across the study: Acute-phase and convalescent COVID-19 samples originated in the United States, Italy and Spain. From T cells, B-cell-depleted T cells, or PBMCs came the material, which was cDNA or gDNA.

Categorization into cohorts depended on clinical history that participants reported. V lost 2 bases, J lost 4 bases, and 6 bases stayed unmatched. Germline CDR1 SGHNT, CDR2 YYREEE (reference sequence). This CDR3 spans 15 amino acids. As processed by the authors: Reference gene primer amplification gave estimated nucleated cell counts. Assay: immunoSEQ multiplex PCR; the TCRdb copy retains only in-frame clones and omits some. The V and J calls and the clone size are those of that table, but D and trimming were determined from the DNA. The repertoire holds 250,000 or so clones, with 80% to 90% as singletons.

Sequences were obtained from PBMCs or T cells enriched from blood (not recorded which). The TCR sequence derives from a woman aged 30 to 39 with acute COVID-19. V usage is TRBV5-4 and J usage is TRBJ2-3; 8 bases are shared with TRBD2. Written as DNA, the CDR3 is TGTGCCAGCAGCTTCGGGGGGGGGCATCCAGATACGCAGTATTTT. It translates to CASSFGGGHPDTQYF.